This entry lists 24 T cell receptor beta chains sequenced from one sample in a study of shared clonotypes between healthy human individuals. Sequenced by immunoSEQ multiplex PCR; TCRdb stores in-frame clones only, minus some. Among about 2.4 million clones listed, roughly 93% were seen once. The sample comprised naive CD4+ T cells from PBMCs. Subset specified: CD45RA+ positively selected. The receptors shown here come from a man aged 18 to 35 in good health. Some clones in this sample may be carry-over from other donors' samples.

The chain is built from TRBV29-1 and TRBJ1-1; perhaps TRBD1 as D (5 bases). CDR1 is SQVTM and CDR2 is ANQGSEA in the germline V gene. The CDR3 consists of 13 residues. V was cut by 8 bases and J by 1 base, with 14 bases left in between. The CDR3: CSFSKGANTEAFF. In DNA form, the CDR3 reads TGCAGCTTCTCCAAAGGGGCGAACACTGAAGCTTTCTTT.

CDR3 sequence reads: CASSEARGTGNQPQHF. CDR3 in DNA: TGTGCCAGCAGTGAAGCGAGAGGGACGGGCAATCAGCCCCAGCATTTT. The chain links TRBV6-1 to TRBJ1-5; weak D call: TRBD1 (5 bases). Trimming took 0 bases from V and 2 from J, leaving 11 bases between them. The CDR3 is 16 residues long. Per germline, CDR1 MNHNS and CDR2 SASEGT.

This chain uses TRBV28 with TRBJ2-7; D remains unclear. The CDR3 loop spans 15 amino acids. Trimming shortened V by 5 bases and J by 0 bases, and 14 bases separated the two germline ends. Germline V gene sequence: CDR1 MDHEN, CDR2 SYDVKM. CDR3 sequence: CASSPRPRSSYEQYF. The DNA of the CDR3 is TGTGCCAGCAGTCCTCGGCCCCGAAGCTCCTACGAGCAGTACTTC.

The chain couples TRBV4-3 to TRBJ2-4; possible D gene TRBD2, 5 bases. The V gene lost 0 bases and the J gene lost 10 bases, with 13 bases spanning the gap. CDR1 and CDR2 from the germline V gene are LGHNA and YSLEER. The CDR3 length is 14 residues. In nucleotides, the CDR3 is TGCGCCAGCAGCCAAGATACCCGGGAACGGATTCAGTACTTC. Translation gives CASSQDTRERIQYF.

CDR3 residues: CAISEDQQSTEAFF. DNA for the CDR3: TGTGCCATCAGTGAAGACCAGCAGAGCACTGAAGCTTTCTTT. The rearrangement joins TRBV10-3 to TRBJ1-1; the D is unclear. Germline CDR1 and CDR2: ENHRY and SYGVKD. The V end lost 3 bases, the J end lost 4 bases, and 12 bases lay between the germline ends. The CDR3 loop spans 14 amino acids.

This chain uses TRBV18 with TRBJ1-1; 9 bases line up with TRBD1. The CDR3 is 18 amino acids. Germline-derived CDR1 and CDR2 are KGHSH and LQKENI. J lost 11 bases, V lost 3 bases, and 22 bases had no gene match. CDR3 sequence reads: CASSPTPTGGADPFGAFF. CDR3 nucleotide sequence: TGTGCCAGCTCACCTACTCCCACAGGGGGCGCTGACCCCTTTGGGGCTTTCTTT.

J is TRBJ2-3 and V is TRBV5-8; D uncertain. Germline lookup yields CDR1 SGHTS and CDR2 YDEGEE. Trimming cost V 3 bases and J 6 bases, with 8 bases left between them. CDR3 length: 12 residues. CDR3 region: CASSSLRDTQYF. As DNA, the CDR3 is TGTGCCAGCAGCTCTCTGCGGGATACGCAGTATTTT.

The V call is TRBV5-1, the J call TRBJ1-2; the D is unclear. V lost 1 base and J lost 5, with 9 bases in between. CDR1 is SGHRS and CDR2 is YFSETQ in the germline V gene. This CDR3 is built from 13 residues. CDR3 nucleotides: TGCGCCAGCAGCTTGTTCGCGGCATATGGCTACACCTTC. Protein: CASSLFAAYGYTF.

V usage is TRBV5-4 and J usage is TRBJ2-7, with TRBD1 matching 9 bases. Germline V gene lookup returns CDR1 SGHNT and CDR2 YYREEE (reference sequence). The CDR3 covers 15 residues. V lost 4 bases, J lost 1 base, and 6 bases stayed unmatched. The CDR3 nucleotides read TGTGCCAGCAGCAAGAGCGGGACAGGGTCCTACGAGCAGTACTTC. Translated, it gives CASSKSGTGSYEQYF. The entire variable domain, with the rest obtained from reference TRBV5-4 and TRBJ2-7, is as follows: ETGVTQSPTHLIKTRGQQVTLRCSSQSGHNTVSWYQQALGQGPQFIFQYYREEENGRGNFPPRFSGLQFPNYSSELNVNALELDDSALYLCASSKSGTGSYEQYFGPGTRLTVT.

CDR3 in amino acids: CAISRGTNEKLFF. The CDR3 nucleotides are TGTGCCATCAGTAGGGGGACTAATGAAAAACTGTTTTTT. J is TRBJ1-4 and V is TRBV10-3; tentative D call: TRBD1 (6 bases). Deletions cut 5 bases from V and 2 bases from J, with 6 bases between. This CDR3 region has 13 residues. CDR1 is ENHRY and CDR2 is SYGVKD in the germline V gene.

This chain links TRBV28 with TRBJ2-6; perhaps TRBD2 as D (5 bases). Germline V gene lookup returns CDR1 MDHEN and CDR2 SYDVKM. V was cut by 2 bases and J by 8 bases, with 10 bases left in between. The CDR3 is 14 amino acids. CDR3 in DNA: TGTGCCAGCAGTTTAAGGACTGGATCCAACGTCCTGACTTTC. Protein: CASSLRTGSNVLTF.

The chain joins TRBV30 to TRBJ1-3; D may be TRBD1 (6 bases). This CDR3 has 14 residues. The V gene lost 3 bases and the J gene lost 2 bases, with 11 bases spanning the gap. The germline V gene has CDR1 GTSNPN and CDR2 SVGIG (reference sequence). In DNA, the CDR3 is TGTGCCTGGAGGCAGGGGAAAGCTGGAAACACCATATATTTT. Translated: CAWRQGKAGNTIYF.

A single count supports this clone. The chain carries TRBV7-3 and TRBJ2-1, with 10 bases identical to TRBD1. The CDR3 runs to 15 residues. J gave up 2 bases and V 5 bases, and 3 bases lay outside the gene matches. Looked up from germline, CDR1 is SGHTA and CDR2 is FQGTGA. This CDR3 reads CASSLDRGTYNEQFF. Here the CDR3 DNA reads TGTGCCAGCAGCCTGGACAGGGGGACCTACAATGAGCAGTTCTTC. Full variable domain (rest looked up from reference TRBV7-3 and TRBJ2-1): GAGVSQTPSNKVTEKGKYVELRCDPISGHTALYWYRQSLGQGPEFLIYFQGTGAADDSGLPNDRFFAVRPEGSVSTLKIQRTERGDSAVYLCASSLDRGTYNEQFFGPGTRLTVL.

The CDR3 sequence is CASRPERLGFYGYTF. In nucleotides, the CDR3 is TGTGCCAGCAGGCCCGAGCGTTTGGGCTTCTATGGCTACACCTTC. The V and J genes are TRBV27 and TRBJ1-2; D unresolved. The CDR3 covers 15 residues. CDR1 MNHEY and CDR2 SMNVEV come from the germline V gene (reference sequence). V dropped 6 bases and J dropped 4 bases, with 18 bases sitting between them.

V is TRBV28 and J is TRBJ2-2; the D is unclear. CDR1 MDHEN and CDR2 SYDVKM come from the germline V gene. This CDR3 has 12 residues. V was cut by 7 bases and J by 1 base, with 4 bases left in between. CDR3 sequence (DNA): TGTGCCAGCAAGGGGAACACCGGGGAGCTGTTTTTT. Translated, it gives CASKGNTGELFF.

The chain links TRBV5-1 to TRBJ2-5, with unresolved D. This CDR3 has 14 amino acids. V lost 3 bases and J lost 5, with 14 bases in between. Per the germline V gene, CDR1 is SGHRS and CDR2 is YFSETQ. The CDR3 protein is CASSSRRPEETQYF. The CDR3 nucleotides read TGCGCCAGCAGCTCCCGCCGGCCAGAGGAGACCCAGTACTTC.

V gene TRBV5-1 combines with J gene TRBJ2-2; D is perhaps TRBD1 or TRBD2 (5 bases each). The CDR3 is 15 residues long. The V and J ends lost 3 bases and 6 bases respectively, with 15 bases between them. Germline V gene sequence: CDR1 SGHRS, CDR2 YFSETQ. In DNA form, the CDR3 reads TGCGCCAGCAGCTGGGACCCGGGGTGGGCCGGGGAGCTGTTTTTT. Translation gives CASSWDPGWAGELFF.

As for this clone: Additional DNA sequences in this sample encode the identical CDR3. The rearrangement joins TRBV9 to TRBJ2-1, with 8 bases identical to TRBD2. Germline values: CDR1 SGDLS, CDR2 YYNGEE. J was trimmed by 1 base and V by 1 base; bases with no gene match: 1. The CDR3 runs to 15 residues. The CDR3 region has the DNA TGTGCCAGCAGCGTAAGCGGGAGTTCCTACAATGAGCAGTTCTTC. This encodes CASSVSGSSYNEQFF.

The J gene is TRBJ1-2, the V gene TRBV5-1; no clear D. There are 16 residues in the CDR3. V was cut by 2 bases and J by 1 base, with 15 bases left in between. Germline CDR1 and CDR2: SGHRS and YFSETQ. The CDR3 is CASSFIEQQLNYGYTF. The DNA of the CDR3 is TGCGCCAGCAGCTTTATTGAACAGCAGCTTAACTATGGCTACACCTTC.

The genes are TRBV13 and TRBJ1-3; D is uncertain. The germline CDR1 and CDR2 sequences are PRHDT and FYEKMQ (reference sequence). Between the trimmed V and J ends, which lost 1 base and 4 bases, there was a span of 5 bases. The CDR3 loop spans 13 amino acids. CDR3: CASSLVGGNTIYF. CDR3 nucleotides: TGTGCCAGCAGCTTAGTGGGCGGAAACACCATATATTTT.

Only one count was recorded for this clone. The CDR3 DNA is TGTGCCAGCCCTAAGGGCGAGAGGAACTATGGCTACACCTTC. Protein sequence: CASPKGERNYGYTF. The chain recombines TRBV6-1 with TRBJ1-2; D call uncertain. The germline V gene has CDR1 MNHNS and CDR2 SASEGT. This CDR3 is built from 14 residues. Trimming removed 8 bases from V and 2 bases from J, with 15 bases in between.

On this clone: Additional DNA sequences in this sample encode the identical CDR3. The chain carries TRBV18 and TRBJ1-5; 7 positions agree with TRBD1. Germline lookup yields CDR1 KGHSH and CDR2 LQKENI. The CDR3 has 13 amino acids. Trimming removed 2 bases from V and 5 bases from J; junction bases left unmatched: 0. In nucleotides, the CDR3 is TGTGCCAGCTCACCAGACAGGGATCAGCCCCAGCATTTT. This translates into CASSPDRDQPQHF. The full variable domain, with the rest looked up from reference TRBV18 and TRBJ1-5, is NAGVMQNPRHLVRRRGQEARLRCSPMKGHSHVYWYRQLPEEGLKFMVYLQKENIIDESGMPKERFSAEFPKEGPSILRIQQVVRGDSAAYFCASSPDRDQPQHFGDGTRLSIL.

On this clone itself: Additional DNA sequences in this sample encode the identical CDR3. The chain couples TRBV11-3 to TRBJ2-2; 8 nucleotides match TRBD1. V was pared by 1 base and J by 1 base, with 2 bases of the junction left unmatched. Germline V CDR1 and CDR2: SGHNT, YENEEA. This CDR3 has 16 amino acids. The CDR3 nucleotides are TGTGCCAGCAGCTTAGCGGGGACAGGGAACACCGGGGAGCTGTTTTTT. Translation gives CASSLAGTGNTGELFF.

The genes are TRBV28 and TRBJ1-5; possibly TRBD1 for D (5 bases). This CDR3 spans 16 amino acids. Germline V gene sequence: CDR1 MDHEN, CDR2 SYDVKM. The V end was cut by 4 bases, the J end by 0 bases, with 13 bases between. CDR3 DNA sequence: TGTGCCAGCAGTTCAGGCGGGGGTTATAGCAATCAGCCCCAGCATTTT. Amino acids: CASSSGGGYSNQPQHF. Drawing the rest from reference TRBV28 and TRBJ1-5, the complete variable domain is DVKVTQSSRYLVKRTGEKVFLECVQDMDHENMFWYRQDPGLGLRLIYFSYDVKMKEKGDIPEGYSVSREKKERFSLILESASTNQTSMYLCASSSGGGYSNQPQHFGDGTRLSIL.